Following are 8 T cell receptor beta chains from one sample sequenced in a study of shared clonotypes between healthy human individuals. Libraries were prepared by immunoSEQ multiplex PCR; TCRdb keeps only in-frame clonotypes and omits some of them. The sample shows hundreds of thousands of clones, roughly 96% of them seen only once. Only CD45RO-negative cells positively selected for CCR7 counted as naive CD8 cells, so terminally differentiated effector memory CD45RA+ cells were excluded. The sequenced material came from naive CD8+ T cells sorted from blood. These receptors came from a young woman in good health.

Worth noting for this clone: At one end the junction does not follow the germline gene, possibly because of a read error. The V gene is TRBV5-1, the J gene TRBJ2-3; the match to TRBD2 covers 9 bases. Looked up from germline, CDR1 is SGHRS and CDR2 is YFSETQ. There are 15 residues in the CDR3. The CDR3 loop is CASSLGAGGTDTQYF. The DNA of the CDR3 is TGCGCCAGCAGCTTGGGAGCGGGAGGCACCGATACGCAGTATTTT.

The V call is TRBV15, the J call TRBJ2-6; no definite D call. V lost 0 bases to trimming and J lost 0 bases, with 6 bases between them. Germline assignment: CDR1 LNHNV and CDR2 YYDKDF (reference sequence). The CDR3 length is 16 residues. CDR3 sequence reads: CATSREGNSGANVLTF. CDR3 in DNA: TGTGCCACCAGCAGAGAGGGGAACTCTGGGGCCAACGTCCTGACTTTC. Based on the CDR3 plus reference TRBV15 and TRBJ2-6, the full variable domain is DAMVIQNPRYQVTQFGKPVTLSCSQTLNHNVMYWYQQKSSQAPKLLFHYYDKDFNNEADTPDNFQSRRPNTSFCFLDIRSPGLGDTAMYLCATSREGNSGANVLTFGAGSRLTVL.

The rearrangement links TRBV5-1 to TRBJ2-7, with D perhaps given as TRBD1 or TRBD2 (6 bases each). The V gene lost 0 bases and the J gene lost 3 bases, with 13 bases spanning the gap. Germline CDR1 reads SGHRS; CDR2 reads YFSETQ. CDR3 size: 15 residues. CDR3 coding DNA: TGCGCCAGCAGCTTGGGCATCGGAGGGGGCTACGAGCAGTACTTC. Protein sequence: CASSLGIGGGYEQYF.

The rearrangement joins TRBV4-1 to TRBJ2-7; 10 bases line up with TRBD2. The CDR3 covers 15 residues. Germline V lookup: CDR1 MGHRA, CDR2 YSYEKL. Trimming at V came to 1 base and at J to 3 bases, leaving 3 bases not matched to a gene. The CDR3 is CASSQVAGGVYEQYF. The DNA for the CDR3 is TGCGCCAGCAGCCAAGTAGCGGGAGGAGTCTACGAGCAGTACTTC.

The chain joins TRBV28 to TRBJ1-4; D not resolved. The CDR3 extends over 15 amino acids. Per germline, CDR1 MDHEN and CDR2 SYDVKM. With 5 bases removed from V and 0 bases from J, the gap between germline ends came to 10 bases. CDR3 in amino acids: CASSLGAATNEKLFF. In DNA form, the CDR3 reads TGTGCCAGCAGTCTCGGCGCTGCAACTAATGAAAAACTGTTTTTT.

The chain links TRBV19 to TRBJ2-4; D perhaps matches TRBD2 (5 bases). Germline lookup yields CDR1 LNHDA and CDR2 SQIVND (reference sequence). The V end lost 4 bases, the J end lost 4 bases, and 8 bases lay between the germline ends. The CDR3 contains 13 residues. The CDR3 coding sequence is TGTGCCAGTAGTACTAGCCCAAAAAACATTCAGTACTTC. Protein product: CASSTSPKNIQYF. Based on the CDR3 plus reference TRBV19 and TRBJ2-4, the full variable domain is DGGITQSPKYLFRKEGQNVTLSCEQNLNHDAMYWYRQDPGQGLRLIYYSQIVNDFQKGDIAEGYSVSREKKESFPLTVTSAQKNPTAFYLCASSTSPKNIQYFGAGTRLSVL.

The J gene is TRBJ2-3, the V gene TRBV5-1; TRBD1 or TRBD2 may be the D gene (5 bases each). Trimming stripped 3 bases from V and 2 bases from J, with 10 bases between. This CDR3 is 14 amino acids long. CDR1 SGHRS and CDR2 YFSETQ come from the germline V gene. DNA for the CDR3: TGCGCCAGCAGCTGGGGGTCTGACACAGATACGCAGTATTTT. This sequence encodes CASSWGSDTDTQYF.

This clone was recorded once. This CDR3 is also generated by other DNA sequences in the sample. The V and J genes are TRBV7-9 and TRBJ2-7; 7 bases are shared with TRBD2. Germline trimming cut 5 bases from V and 6 bases from J; bases unmatched to any gene: 1. CDR3 length: 11 amino acids. Germline V CDR1 and CDR2: SEHNR, FQNEAQ (reference sequence). CDR3 protein: CASSPGGEQYF. DNA for the CDR3: TGTGCCAGCAGCCCGGGGGGCGAGCAGTACTTC.